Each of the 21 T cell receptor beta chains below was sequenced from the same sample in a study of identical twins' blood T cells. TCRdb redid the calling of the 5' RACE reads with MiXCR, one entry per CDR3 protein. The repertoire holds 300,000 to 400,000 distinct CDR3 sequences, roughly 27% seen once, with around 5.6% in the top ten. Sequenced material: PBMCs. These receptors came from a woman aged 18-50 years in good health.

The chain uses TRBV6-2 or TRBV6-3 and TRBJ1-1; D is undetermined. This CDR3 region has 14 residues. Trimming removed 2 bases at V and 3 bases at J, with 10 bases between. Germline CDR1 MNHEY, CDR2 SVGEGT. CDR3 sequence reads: CASSYRNRDTEAFF. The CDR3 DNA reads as TGTGCCAGCAGTTACAGGAACAGAGACACTGAAGCTTTCTTT.

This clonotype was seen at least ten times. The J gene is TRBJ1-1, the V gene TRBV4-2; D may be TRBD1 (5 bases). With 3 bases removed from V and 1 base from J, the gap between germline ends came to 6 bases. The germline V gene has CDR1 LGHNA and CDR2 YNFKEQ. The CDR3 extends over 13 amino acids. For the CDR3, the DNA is TGTGCCAGCAGCCACCAGGGGAACACTGAAGCTTTCTTT. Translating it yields CASSHQGNTEAFF.

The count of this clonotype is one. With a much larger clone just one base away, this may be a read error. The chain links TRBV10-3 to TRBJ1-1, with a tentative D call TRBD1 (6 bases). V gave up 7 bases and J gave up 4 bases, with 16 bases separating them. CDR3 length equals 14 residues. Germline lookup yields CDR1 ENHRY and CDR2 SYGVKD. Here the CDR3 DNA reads TGTGCCATCACTGGGACATCGGAGAGCACTGAAGCTTTCTTT. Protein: CAITGTSESTEAFF.

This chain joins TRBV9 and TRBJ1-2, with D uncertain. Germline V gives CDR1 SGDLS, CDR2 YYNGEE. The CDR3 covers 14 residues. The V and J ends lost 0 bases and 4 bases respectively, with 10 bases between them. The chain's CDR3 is CASSVGRGPYGYTF. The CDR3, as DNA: TGTGCCAGCAGCGTAGGAAGAGGGCCCTATGGCTACACCTTC.

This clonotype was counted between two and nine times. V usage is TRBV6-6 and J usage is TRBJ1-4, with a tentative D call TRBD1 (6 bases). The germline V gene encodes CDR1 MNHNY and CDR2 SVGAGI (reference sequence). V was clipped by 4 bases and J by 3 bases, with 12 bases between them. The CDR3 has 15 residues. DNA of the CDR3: TGTGCCAGCAGTTCAGGGGAGGGAGCTAATGAAAAACTGTTTTTT. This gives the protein CASSSGEGANEKLFF.

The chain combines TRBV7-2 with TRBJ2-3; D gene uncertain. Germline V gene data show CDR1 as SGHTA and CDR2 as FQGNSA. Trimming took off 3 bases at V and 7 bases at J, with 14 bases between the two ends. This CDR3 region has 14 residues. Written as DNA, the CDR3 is TGTGCCAGCAGCTTGTTCGGATTCAGGAATACGCAGTATTTT. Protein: CASSLFGFRNTQYF.

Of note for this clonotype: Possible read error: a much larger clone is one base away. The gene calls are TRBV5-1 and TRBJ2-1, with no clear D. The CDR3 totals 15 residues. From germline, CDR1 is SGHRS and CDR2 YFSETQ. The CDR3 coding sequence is TGCGCCAGCAGCTTGGATCCTCTCCCCTTGAATGGGCAGTTCTTC. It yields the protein CASSLDPLPLNGQFF.

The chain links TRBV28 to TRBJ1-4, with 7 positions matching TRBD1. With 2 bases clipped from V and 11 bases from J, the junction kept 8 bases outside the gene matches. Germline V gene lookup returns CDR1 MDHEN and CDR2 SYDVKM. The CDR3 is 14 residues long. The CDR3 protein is CASSLIGGFGKLFF. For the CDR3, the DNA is TGTGCCAGCAGTTTAATAGGGGGCTTTGGGAAACTGTTTTTT. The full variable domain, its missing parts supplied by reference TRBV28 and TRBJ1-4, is DVKVTQSSRYLVKRTGEKVFLECVQDMDHENMFWYRQDPGLGLRLIYFSYDVKMKEKGDIPEGYSVSREKKERFSLILESASTNQTSMYLCASSLIGGFGKLFFGSGTQLSVL.

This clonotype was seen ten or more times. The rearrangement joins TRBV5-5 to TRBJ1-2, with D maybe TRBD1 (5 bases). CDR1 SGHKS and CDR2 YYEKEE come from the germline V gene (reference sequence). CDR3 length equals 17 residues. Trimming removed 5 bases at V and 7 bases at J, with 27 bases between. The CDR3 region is CASSYDWGAYFNSGYTF. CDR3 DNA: TGTGCCAGCAGTTACGACTGGGGCGCCTACTTCAACAGTGGCTACACCTTC. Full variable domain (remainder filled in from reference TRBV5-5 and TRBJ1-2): DAGVTQSPTHLIKTRGQQVTLRCSPISGHKSVSWYQQVLGQGPQFIFQYYEKEERGRGNFPDRFSARQFPNYSSELNVNALLLGDSALYLCASSYDWGAYFNSGYTFGSGTRLTVV.

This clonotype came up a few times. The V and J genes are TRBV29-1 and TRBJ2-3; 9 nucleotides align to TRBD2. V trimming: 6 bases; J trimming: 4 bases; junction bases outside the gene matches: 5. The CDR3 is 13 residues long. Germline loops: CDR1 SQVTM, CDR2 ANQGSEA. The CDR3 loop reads CSVILAGADTQYF. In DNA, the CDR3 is TGCAGCGTCATACTAGCGGGCGCAGATACGCAGTATTTT.

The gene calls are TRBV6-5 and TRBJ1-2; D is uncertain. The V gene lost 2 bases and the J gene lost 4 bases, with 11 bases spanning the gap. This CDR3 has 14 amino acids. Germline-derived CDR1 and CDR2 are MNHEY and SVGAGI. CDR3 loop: CASSYRAGGYGYTF. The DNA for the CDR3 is TGTGCCAGCAGTTACCGGGCAGGCGGCTATGGCTACACCTTC.

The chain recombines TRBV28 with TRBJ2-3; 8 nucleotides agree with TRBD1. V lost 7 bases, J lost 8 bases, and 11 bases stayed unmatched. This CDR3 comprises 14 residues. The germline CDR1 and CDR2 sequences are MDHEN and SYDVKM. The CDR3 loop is CASTPRQGYSTQYF. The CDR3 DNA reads TGTGCCAGCACCCCCAGACAGGGGTATAGTACGCAGTATTTT.

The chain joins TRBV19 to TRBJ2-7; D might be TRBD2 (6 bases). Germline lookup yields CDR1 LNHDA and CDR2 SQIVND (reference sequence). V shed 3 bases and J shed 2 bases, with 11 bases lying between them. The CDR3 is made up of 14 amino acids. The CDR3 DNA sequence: TGTGCCAGTAGTATTGACGGAGGGGCCTACGAGCAGTACTTC. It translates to CASSIDGGAYEQYF.

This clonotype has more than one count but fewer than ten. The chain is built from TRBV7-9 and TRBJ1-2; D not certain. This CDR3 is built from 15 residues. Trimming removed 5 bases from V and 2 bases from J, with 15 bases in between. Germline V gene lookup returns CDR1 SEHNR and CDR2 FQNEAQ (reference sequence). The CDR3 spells CASSRNRDLNYGYTF. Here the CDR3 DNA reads TGTGCCAGCAGCCGAAACCGGGATTTAAACTATGGCTACACCTTC.

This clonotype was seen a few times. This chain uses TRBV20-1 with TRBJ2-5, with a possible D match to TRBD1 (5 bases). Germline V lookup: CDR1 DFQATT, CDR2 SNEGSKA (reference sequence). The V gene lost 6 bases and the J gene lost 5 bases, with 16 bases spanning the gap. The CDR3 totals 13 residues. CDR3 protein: CSAPKGVVETQYF. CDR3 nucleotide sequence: TGCAGTGCCCCAAAAGGGGTCGTGGAGACCCAGTACTTC.

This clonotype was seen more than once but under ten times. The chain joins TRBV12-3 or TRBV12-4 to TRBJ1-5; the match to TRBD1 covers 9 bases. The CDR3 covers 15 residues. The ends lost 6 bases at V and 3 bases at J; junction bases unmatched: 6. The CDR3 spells CASSPGQGINQPQHF. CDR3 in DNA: TGTGCCAGCAGCCCTGGACAGGGGATCAATCAGCCCCAGCATTTT.

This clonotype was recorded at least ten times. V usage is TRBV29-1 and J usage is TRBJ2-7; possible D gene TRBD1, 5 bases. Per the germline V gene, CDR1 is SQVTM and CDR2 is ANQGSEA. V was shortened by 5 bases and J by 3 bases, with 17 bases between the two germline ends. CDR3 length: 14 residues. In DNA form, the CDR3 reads TGCAGCGTTCCCGGGCCGACAGCAGACTACGAGCAGTACTTC. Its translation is CSVPGPTADYEQYF.

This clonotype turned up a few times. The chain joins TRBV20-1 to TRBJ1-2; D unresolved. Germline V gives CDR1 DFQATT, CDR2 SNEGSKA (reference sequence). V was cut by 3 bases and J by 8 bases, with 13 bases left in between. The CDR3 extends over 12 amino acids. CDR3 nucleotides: TGCAGTGCTAGGCTCTCCCTGGAGGGCTACACCTTC. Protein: CSARLSLEGYTF.

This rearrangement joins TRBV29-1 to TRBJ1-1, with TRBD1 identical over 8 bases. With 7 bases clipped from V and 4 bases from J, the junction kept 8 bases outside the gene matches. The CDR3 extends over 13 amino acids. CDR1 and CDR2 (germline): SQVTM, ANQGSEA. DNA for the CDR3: TGCAGCGCCCGACAGGGGAGGAGCACTGAAGCTTTCTTT. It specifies CSARQGRSTEAFF.

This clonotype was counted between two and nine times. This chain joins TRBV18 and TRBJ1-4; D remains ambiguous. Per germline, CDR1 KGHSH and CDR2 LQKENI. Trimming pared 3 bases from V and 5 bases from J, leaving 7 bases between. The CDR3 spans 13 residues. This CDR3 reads CASSPARNEKLFF. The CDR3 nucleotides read TGTGCCAGCTCACCCGCGCGGAATGAAAAACTGTTTTTT.

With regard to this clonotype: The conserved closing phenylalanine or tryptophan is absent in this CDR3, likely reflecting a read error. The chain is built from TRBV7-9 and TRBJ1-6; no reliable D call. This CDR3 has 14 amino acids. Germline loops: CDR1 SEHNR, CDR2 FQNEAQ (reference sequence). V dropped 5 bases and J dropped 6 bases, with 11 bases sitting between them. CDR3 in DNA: TGTGCCAGCAGCCCATCGGGTTCTAATTCACCCCTCCACCTT. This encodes CASSPSGSNSPLHL.